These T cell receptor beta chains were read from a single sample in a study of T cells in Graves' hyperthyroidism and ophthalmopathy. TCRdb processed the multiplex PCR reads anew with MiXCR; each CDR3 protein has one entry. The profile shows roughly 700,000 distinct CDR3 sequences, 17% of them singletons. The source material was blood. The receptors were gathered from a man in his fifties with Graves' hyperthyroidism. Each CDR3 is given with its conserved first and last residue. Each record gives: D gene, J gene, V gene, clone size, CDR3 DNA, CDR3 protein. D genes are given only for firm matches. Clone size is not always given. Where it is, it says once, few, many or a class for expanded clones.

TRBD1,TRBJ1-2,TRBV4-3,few,TGCGCCAGCAGCCACGACAGGGGGACCTACTATGGCTACACCTTC,CASSHDRGTYYGYTF
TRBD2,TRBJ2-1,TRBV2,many,TGTGCCAGCAGTGGGAGCGGGAGGGATGAGCAGTTCTTC,CASSGSGRDEQFF
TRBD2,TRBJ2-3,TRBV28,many,TGTGCCAGCAGTTTAACTGGACTAGCGGGAGGTAGCACAGATACGCAGTATTTT,CASSLTGLAGGSTDTQYF
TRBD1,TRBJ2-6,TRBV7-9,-,TGTGCCAGCAGCTTAGCCCGGACAGGGACTCGTGGGGCCAACGTCCTGACTTTC,CASSLARTGTRGANVLTF
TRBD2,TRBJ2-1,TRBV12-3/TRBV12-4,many,TGTGCCAGCACCCCCAGCGGGAGACTCGACAATGAGCAGTTCTTC,CASTPSGRLDNEQFF
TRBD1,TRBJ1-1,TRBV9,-,TGTGCCAGCAGCAAGGACAGGGTGGGGAACACTGAAGCTTTCTTT,CASSKDRVGNTEAFF
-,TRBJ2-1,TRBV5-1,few,TGCGCCTCCGCGGGAAGCAGTCAGTTCTTC,CASAGSSQFF
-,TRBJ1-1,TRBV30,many,TGTGCCTGGAGTTTATTCCAGGGTAACACTGAAGCTTTCTTT,CAWSLFQGNTEAFF
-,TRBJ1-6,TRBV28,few,TGTGCCAGCAGCACCCCGGAGGGTTCACCCCTCCACTTT,CASSTPEGSPLHF
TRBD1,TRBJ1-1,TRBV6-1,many,TGTGCCAGCGCAGTATGGGGAGGGCAGGGGGGTCCCACTGAAGCTTTCTTT,CASAVWGGQGGPTEAFF
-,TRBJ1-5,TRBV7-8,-,TGTGCCAGCAGCTTCCAGGGAGGCACAACACAGCACCAGCCCCAGCATTTT,CASSFQGGTTQHQPQHF
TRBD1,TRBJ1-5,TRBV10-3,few,TGTGCCATCAGTGATGGGACAGGGGGCGGCCAGCCCCAGCATTTT,CAISDGTGGGQPQHF
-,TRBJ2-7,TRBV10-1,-,TGCGCCAGCCCAAACAGGTTCGACTCCTACGAGCAGTACTTC,CASPNRFDSYEQYF
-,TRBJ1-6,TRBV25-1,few,TGTGCCAGCAGTGAACGGAGCTCCTATAATTCACCCCTCCACTTT,CASSERSSYNSPLHF
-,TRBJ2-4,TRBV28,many,TGTGCCAGCTATGATCGGGGACCCAAAAACATTCAGTACTTC,CASYDRGPKNIQYF
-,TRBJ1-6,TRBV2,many,TGTGCCAGCAGCTTTATGGGGGGCTTCTGGAATTCACCCCTCCACTTT,CASSFMGGFWNSPLHF
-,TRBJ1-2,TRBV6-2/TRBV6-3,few,TGTGCCAGTATCCACCCCGGTGGCTATGGCTACACCTTC,CASIHPGGYGYTF
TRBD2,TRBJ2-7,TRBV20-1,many,TGCAGTGCTTTCGGGACTAGCGGGACCTCCTACGAGCAGTACTTC,CSAFGTSGTSYEQYF
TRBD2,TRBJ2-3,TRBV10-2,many,TGCGCCAGCAGTGTGGCTAGCGGGAGGGCCGCAGATACGCAGTATTTT,CASSVASGRAADTQYF
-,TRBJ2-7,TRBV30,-,TGTGCCTGGAGTGTCCCGGGGCCTTCTCCCTCCTACGAGCAGTACTTC,CAWSVPGPSPSYEQYF
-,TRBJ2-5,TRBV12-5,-,TGTGCTAGTGGTTTGAGGGAGGAGACCCAGTACTTC,CASGLREETQYF
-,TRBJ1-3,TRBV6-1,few,TGTGCCAGCAGTGAAGTATACATGGGAAACACCATATATTTT,CASSEVYMGNTIYF
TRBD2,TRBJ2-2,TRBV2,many,TGTGCCAGCACGAAGTCAGCGGGAGCCAACACCGGGGAGCTGTTTTTT,CASTKSAGANTGELFF
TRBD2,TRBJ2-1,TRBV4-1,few,TGCGCCAGCAGCCAAGATCAGGCTAGCGGTACCTACAATGAGCAGTTCTTC,CASSQDQASGTYNEQFF
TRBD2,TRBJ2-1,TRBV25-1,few,TGTGCCAGCAGTGACCCCCTAGCGGGTGGGTATCGGGAGCAGTTCTTC,CASSDPLAGGYREQFF
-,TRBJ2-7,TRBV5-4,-,TGTGCCAGCAGCTCTAACCAGGGAGTGCACGAGCAGTACTTC,CASSSNQGVHEQYF
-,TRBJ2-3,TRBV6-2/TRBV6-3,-,TGTGCCAGCAGTTACAGAGGTTTCAGTGATACGCAGTATTTT,CASSYRGFSDTQYF
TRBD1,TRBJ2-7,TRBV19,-,TGTGCCAGTAGTATTCCGGGACAGGGGGCAGGAGAGCAGTACTTC,CASSIPGQGAGEQYF
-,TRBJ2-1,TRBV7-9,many,TGTGCCAGCAGCCATCCGGGACGCCGGCTTAATGAGCAGTTCTTC,CASSHPGRRLNEQFF
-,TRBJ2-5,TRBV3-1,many,TGTGCCAGCAGCCAGCTGCAGAGCCAGGTCCAAGAGACCCAGTACTTC,CASSQLQSQVQETQYF
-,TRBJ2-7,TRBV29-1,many,TGCAGCGTTGAATACACAGGGAGACCCTACGAGCAGTACTTC,CSVEYTGRPYEQYF
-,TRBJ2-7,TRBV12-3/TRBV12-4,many,TGTGCCAGCAGTTGGGGAGGCTTTGGCGAGCAGTACTTC,CASSWGGFGEQYF
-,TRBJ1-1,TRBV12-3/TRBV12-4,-,TGTGCCAGCAGTTTCTACGACACGAACACTGAAGCTTTCTTT,CASSFYDTNTEAFF
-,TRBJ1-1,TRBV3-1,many,TGTGCCAGCAACCAGAGGAGAGGGGGGGGATCCATGAACACTGAAGCTTTCTTT,CASNQRRGGGSMNTEAFF
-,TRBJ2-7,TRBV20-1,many,TGCAGTGCTAGACCCCTACTAGAAGTGTCCTACGAGCAGTACTTC,CSARPLLEVSYEQYF
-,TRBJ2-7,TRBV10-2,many,TGCGCCAGCAGTGAGGGAGGGTATCTCTACGAGCAGTACTTC,CASSEGGYLYEQYF
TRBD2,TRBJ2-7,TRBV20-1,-,TGCAGTGCTAGAGATCCCGCGCGGGAGAAATTCCACGAGCAGTACTTC,CSARDPAREKFHEQYF
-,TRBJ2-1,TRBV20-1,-,TGCAGTGCCGCATCGTGGCGCGGGACCTCCTACAATGAGCAGTTCTTC,CSAASWRGTSYNEQFF
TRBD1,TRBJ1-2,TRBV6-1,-,TGTGCCAGCACCACGCCAGACAGGGCATATGGCTACACCTTC,CASTTPDRAYGYTF
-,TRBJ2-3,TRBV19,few,TGTGCCAGTTCGAATGAAGGGGGGAGAACAGATACGCAGTATTTT,CASSNEGGRTDTQYF
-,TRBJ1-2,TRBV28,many,TGTGCCAGCAGTTTGGAATCGCCCTATTTTTTCACCTTC,CASSLESPYFFTF
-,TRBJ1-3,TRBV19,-,TGTGCCAGTACCCTCAGCCGGGGGAGTTCCGGAAACACCATATATTTT,CASTLSRGSSGNTIYF
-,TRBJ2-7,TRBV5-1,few,TGCGCCAGCAGCTCAATACTAAACAGGGAACGCTACGAGCAGTACTTC,CASSSILNRERYEQYF
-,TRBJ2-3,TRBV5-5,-,TGTGCCAGCAGCTTTGCGGCGGGATGGACAGATACGCAGTATTTT,CASSFAAGWTDTQYF
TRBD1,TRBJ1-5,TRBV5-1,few,TGCGCCAGCAGCTTCCGGGACAGTTACAATCAGCCCCAGCATTTT,CASSFRDSYNQPQHF
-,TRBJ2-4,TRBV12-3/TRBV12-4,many,TGTGCCAGCAGTCCCCGACAGGGACTCAAAAACATTCAGTACTTC,CASSPRQGLKNIQYF
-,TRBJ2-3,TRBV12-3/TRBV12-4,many,TGTGCCAGCAGTTTGGCTAGCTTCACAGATACGCAGTATTTT,CASSLASFTDTQYF
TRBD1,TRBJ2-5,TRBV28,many,TGTGCCAGCAGTTTAAGGACAGGGGTGACACAAGAGACCCAGTACTTC,CASSLRTGVTQETQYF
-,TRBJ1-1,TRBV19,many,TGTGCCAGTGTCGGAAGGCCCGAGACTGAAGCTTTCTTT,CASVGRPETEAFF
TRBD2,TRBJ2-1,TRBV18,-,TGTGCCAGCTCACCAGAGACTAGCGGTCCGCTCAGCAATGAGCAGTTCTTC,CASSPETSGPLSNEQFF
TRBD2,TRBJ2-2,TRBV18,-,TGTGCCAGCTCATCACGGGAGGGCACCGGGGAGCTGTTTTTT,CASSSREGTGELFF
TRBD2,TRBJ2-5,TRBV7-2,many,TGTGCCAGCCTGGCGGGAGGGGTGGAGACCCAGTACTTC,CASLAGGVETQYF
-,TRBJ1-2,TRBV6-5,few,TGTGCCAGCAGTTACATGGGTGGCTACACCTTC,CASSYMGGYTF
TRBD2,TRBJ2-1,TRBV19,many,TGTGCCAGGGGAGGGGGACTAGGCAATGAGCAGTTCTTC,CARGGGLGNEQFF
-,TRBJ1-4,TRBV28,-,TGTGCCAGCAGTTATGATGAAAAACTGTTTTTT,CASSYDEKLFF
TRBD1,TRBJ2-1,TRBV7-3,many,TGTGCCAGCAGCCACACAGGGGCCTACAATGAGCAGTTCTTC,CASSHTGAYNEQFF
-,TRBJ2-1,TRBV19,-,TGTGCCAGTAGTTTGGCGGGATCGCCCGCCAATGAGCAGTTCTTC,CASSLAGSPANEQFF
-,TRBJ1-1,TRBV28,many,TGTGCCAGCAGTCCCCGACAGGAATTGAACACTGAAGCTTTCTTT,CASSPRQELNTEAFF